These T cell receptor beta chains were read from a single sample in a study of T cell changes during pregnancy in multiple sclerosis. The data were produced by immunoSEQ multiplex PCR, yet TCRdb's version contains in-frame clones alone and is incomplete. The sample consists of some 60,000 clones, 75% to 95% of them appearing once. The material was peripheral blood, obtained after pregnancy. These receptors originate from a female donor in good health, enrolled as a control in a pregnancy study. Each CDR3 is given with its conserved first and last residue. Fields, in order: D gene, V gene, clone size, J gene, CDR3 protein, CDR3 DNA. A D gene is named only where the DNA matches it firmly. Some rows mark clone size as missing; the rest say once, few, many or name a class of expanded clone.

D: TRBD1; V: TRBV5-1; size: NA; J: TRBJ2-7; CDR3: CASSLTGADYEQYF; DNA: TGCGCCAGCAGCCTGACAGGGGCGGACTACGAGCAGTACTTC
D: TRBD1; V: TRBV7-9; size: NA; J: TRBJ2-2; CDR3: CASRSGTGRTGELFF; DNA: TGTGCCAGCAGGTCCGGGACAGGACGCACCGGGGAGCTGTTTTTT
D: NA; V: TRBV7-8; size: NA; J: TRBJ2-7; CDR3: CASSLQGPYEQYF; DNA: TGTGCCAGCAGCTTACAGGGGCCCTACGAGCAGTACTTC
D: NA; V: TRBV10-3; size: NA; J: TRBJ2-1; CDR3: CATEGRANEQFF; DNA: TGTGCCACTGAAGGGCGGGCCAATGAGCAGTTCTTC
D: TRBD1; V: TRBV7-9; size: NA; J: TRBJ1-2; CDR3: CASNIYGTGDNYGYTF; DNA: TGTGCCAGCAACATCTATGGGACAGGCGATAACTATGGCTACACCTTC
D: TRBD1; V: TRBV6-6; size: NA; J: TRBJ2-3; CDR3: CASSYGQGADTQYF; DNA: TGTGCCAGCAGTTACGGGCAGGGGGCGGATACGCAGTATTTT
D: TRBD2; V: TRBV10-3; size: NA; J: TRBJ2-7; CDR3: CAIQIAGDYEQYF; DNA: TGTGCCATCCAGATAGCGGGGGATTACGAGCAGTACTTC
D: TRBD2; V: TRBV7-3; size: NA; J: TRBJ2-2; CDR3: CASTLGRGPTGELFF; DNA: TGTGCCAGCACCCTTGGGAGGGGTCCAACCGGGGAGCTGTTTTTT
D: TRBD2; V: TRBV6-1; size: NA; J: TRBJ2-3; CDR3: CASKAGGPDTQYF; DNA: TGTGCCAGCAAGGCGGGGGGGCCTGATACGCAGTATTTT
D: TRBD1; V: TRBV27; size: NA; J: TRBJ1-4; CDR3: CASRPKGQGHQKLFF; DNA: TGTGCCAGCAGGCCTAAGGGACAGGGGCACCAAAAACTGTTTTTT
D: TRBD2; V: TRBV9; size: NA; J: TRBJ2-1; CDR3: CASSVAIAGGAGQFF; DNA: TGTGCCAGCAGCGTAGCCATAGCGGGGGGGGCGGGGCAGTTCTTC
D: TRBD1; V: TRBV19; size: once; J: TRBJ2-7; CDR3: CASSIRQGEQYF; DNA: TGTGCCAGTAGTATCCGACAGGGGGAGCAGTACTTC
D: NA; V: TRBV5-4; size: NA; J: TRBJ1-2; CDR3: CASSPGGVLNYGYTF; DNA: TGTGCCAGCAGTCCCGGAGGGGTACTTAACTATGGCTACACCTTC
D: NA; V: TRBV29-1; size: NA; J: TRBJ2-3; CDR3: CSSASGTATDTQYF; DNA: TGCAGCTCGGCCTCCGGGACTGCCACAGATACGCAGTATTTT
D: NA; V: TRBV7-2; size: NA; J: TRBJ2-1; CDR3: CASSFGVGNEQFF; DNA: TGTGCCAGCAGCTTCGGGGTAGGGAATGAGCAGTTCTTC
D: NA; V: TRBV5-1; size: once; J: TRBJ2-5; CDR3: CASSSIPGTGETQYF; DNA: TGCGCCAGCAGCTCGATTCCGGGAACCGGGGAGACCCAGTACTTC
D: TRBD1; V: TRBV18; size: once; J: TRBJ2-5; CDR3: CASSPDRVGETQYF; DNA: TGTGCCAGCTCACCAGACAGGGTAGGGGAGACCCAGTACTTC
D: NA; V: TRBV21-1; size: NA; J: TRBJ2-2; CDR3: CASRDSNTGELFF; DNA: TGTGCCAGCCGGGACAGTAACACCGGGGAGCTGTTTTTT
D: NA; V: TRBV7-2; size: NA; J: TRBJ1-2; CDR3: CASSLGGGGGTYGYTF; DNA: TGTGCCAGCAGCTTAGGAGGCGGGGGCGGTACCTATGGCTACACCTTC
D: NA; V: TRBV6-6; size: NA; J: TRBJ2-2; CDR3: CASSYRGSPIAGELFF; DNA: TGTGCCAGCAGTTACCGAGGCAGCCCGATTGCCGGGGAGCTGTTTTTT
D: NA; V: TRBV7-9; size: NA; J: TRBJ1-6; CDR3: CASSFEGSYNSPLHF; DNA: TGTGCCAGCAGCTTTGAGGGTTCCTATAATTCACCCCTCCACTTT
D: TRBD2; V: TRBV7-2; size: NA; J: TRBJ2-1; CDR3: CASSLATTGGYNEQFF; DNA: TGTGCCAGCAGCTTAGCGACAACGGGGGGCTACAATGAGCAGTTCTTC
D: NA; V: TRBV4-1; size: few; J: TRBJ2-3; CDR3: CASSQASGVAVLTDTQYF; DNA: TGCGCCAGCAGCCAAGCATCGGGTGTAGCGGTGCTCACAGATACGCAGTATTTT
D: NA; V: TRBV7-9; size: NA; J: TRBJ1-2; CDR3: CASSFTGIYGYTF; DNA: TGTGCCAGCAGCTTTACAGGGATCTATGGCTACACCTTC
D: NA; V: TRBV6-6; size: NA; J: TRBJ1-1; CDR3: CASSYGQTEAFF; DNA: TGTGCCAGCAGTTACGGCCAGACTGAAGCTTTCTTT
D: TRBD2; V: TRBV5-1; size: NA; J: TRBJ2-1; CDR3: CASSWRTSDYYNEQFF; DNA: TGCGCCAGCAGCTGGAGGACTAGCGACTATTACAATGAGCAGTTCTTC
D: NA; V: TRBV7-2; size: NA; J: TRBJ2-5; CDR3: CASSFGTSETQYF; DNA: TGTGCCAGCAGCTTCGGGACTTCAGAGACCCAGTACTTC
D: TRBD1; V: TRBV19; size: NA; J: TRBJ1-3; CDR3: CASSNPGQGAGNTIYF; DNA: TGTGCCAGTAGTAACCCGGGACAGGGGGCTGGAAACACCATATATTTT
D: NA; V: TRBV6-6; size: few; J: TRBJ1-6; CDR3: CASGLGDNSPLHF; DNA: TGTGCCAGCGGTCTGGGCGATAATTCACCCCTCCACTTT
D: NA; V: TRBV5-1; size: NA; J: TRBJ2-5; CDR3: CASSRPEAGETQYF; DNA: TGCGCCAGCAGCAGGCCGGAGGCCGGGGAGACCCAGTACTTC
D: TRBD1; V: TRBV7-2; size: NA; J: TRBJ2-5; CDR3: CASSPTGTGGGLGQYF; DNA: TGTGCCAGCAGCCCCACCGGGACAGGGGGCGGGTTGGGCCAGTACTTC
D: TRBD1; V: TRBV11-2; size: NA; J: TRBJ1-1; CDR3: CASSSIGQAGVAFF; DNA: TGTGCCAGCAGCTCCATAGGACAGGCCGGGGTAGCTTTCTTT
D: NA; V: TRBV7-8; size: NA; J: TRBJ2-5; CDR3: CASSLVDSQETQYF; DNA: TGTGCCAGCAGCTTGGTGGACAGTCAAGAGACCCAGTACTTC
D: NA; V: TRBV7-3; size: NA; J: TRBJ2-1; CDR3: CASSLGGEREQFF; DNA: TGTGCCAGCAGCTTAGGAGGGGAACGTGAGCAGTTCTTC
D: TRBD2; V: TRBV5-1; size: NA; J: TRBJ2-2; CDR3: CASSFPSGEGPGELFF; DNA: TGCGCCAGCAGCTTCCCCTCGGGGGAGGGCCCCGGGGAGCTGTTTTTT
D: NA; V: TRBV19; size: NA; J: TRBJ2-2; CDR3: CASSPQGSGELFF; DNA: TGTGCCAGTAGTCCTCAGGGGTCCGGGGAGCTGTTTTTT
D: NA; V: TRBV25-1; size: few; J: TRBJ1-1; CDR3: CASIGNTEAFF; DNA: TGTGCCAGCATTGGCAACACTGAAGCTTTCTTT
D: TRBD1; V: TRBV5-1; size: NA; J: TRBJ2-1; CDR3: CASSLAATGGNYNEQFF; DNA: TGCGCCAGCAGCTTGGCTGCGACAGGGGGTAACTACAATGAGCAGTTCTTC
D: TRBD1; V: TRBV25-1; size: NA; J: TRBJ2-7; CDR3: CASSEVWDSHYEQYF; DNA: TGTGCCAGCAGTGAAGTCTGGGACAGCCATTACGAGCAGTACTTC
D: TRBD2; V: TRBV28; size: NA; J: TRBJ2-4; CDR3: CASSLNGRAGDIQYF; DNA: TGTGCCAGCAGCTTGAACGGGAGGGCCGGGGACATTCAGTACTTC
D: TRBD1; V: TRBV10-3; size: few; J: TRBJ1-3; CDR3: CAIADRSSGNTIYF; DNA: TGTGCCATCGCGGACAGGAGCTCTGGAAACACCATATATTTT
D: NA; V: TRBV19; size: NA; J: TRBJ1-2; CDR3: CASSITSYGYTF; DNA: TGTGCCAGTAGTATAACCAGCTATGGCTACACCTTC
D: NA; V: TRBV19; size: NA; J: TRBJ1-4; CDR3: CASRSGIGSLYSANEKLFF; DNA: TGTGCCAGTAGATCGGGCATCGGGAGTCTTTATAGTGCTAATGAAAAACTGTTTTTT
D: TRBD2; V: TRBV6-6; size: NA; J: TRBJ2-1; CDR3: CASSYSTGGVYNEQFF; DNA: TGTGCCAGCAGTTACTCGACGGGGGGAGTTTACAATGAGCAGTTCTTC
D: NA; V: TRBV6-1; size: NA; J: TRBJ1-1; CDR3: CASSEALVGVTEAFF; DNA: TGTGCCAGCAGTGAAGCGCTCGTGGGAGTCACTGAAGCTTTCTTT
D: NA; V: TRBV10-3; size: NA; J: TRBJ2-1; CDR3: CAISGTGTDDNEQFF; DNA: TGTGCCATCAGTGGAACAGGCACGGATGACAATGAGCAGTTCTTC
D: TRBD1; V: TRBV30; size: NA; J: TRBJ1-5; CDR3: CAWSVSGTANQPQHF; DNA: TGTGCCTGGAGTGTGTCCGGGACAGCAAATCAGCCCCAGCATTTT
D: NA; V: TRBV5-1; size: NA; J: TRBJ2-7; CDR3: CASSLNRASYEQYF; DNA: TGCGCCAGCAGCTTGAACAGGGCATCCTACGAGCAGTACTTC
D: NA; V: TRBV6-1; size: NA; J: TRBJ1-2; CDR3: CASQGSSGYTF; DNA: TGTGCCAGCCAGGGATCATCTGGCTACACCTTC
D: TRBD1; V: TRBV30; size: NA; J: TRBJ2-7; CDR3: CAWSVGTGLYEQYF; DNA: TGTGCCTGGAGTGTCGGGACAGGCCTCTACGAGCAGTACTTC
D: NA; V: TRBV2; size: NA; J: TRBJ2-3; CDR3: CASSEGADTQYF; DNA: TGTGCCAGCAGTGAAGGAGCAGATACGCAGTATTTT
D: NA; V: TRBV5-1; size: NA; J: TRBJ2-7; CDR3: CASSRGPAESYEQYF; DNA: TGCGCCAGCAGTCGGGGTCCTGCGGAGTCCTACGAGCAGTACTTC
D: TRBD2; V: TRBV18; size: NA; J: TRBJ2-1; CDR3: CASSLGLAGVEQFF; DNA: TGTGCCAGCTCACTCGGACTAGCGGGAGTTGAGCAGTTCTTC
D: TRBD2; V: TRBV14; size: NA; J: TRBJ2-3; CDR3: CASSPLSGTSTDTQYF; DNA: TGTGCCAGCAGCCCTCTTAGCGGGACCAGCACAGATACGCAGTATTTT
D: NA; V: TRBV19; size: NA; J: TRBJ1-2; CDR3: CASSMIGDYGYTF; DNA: TGTGCCAGTAGCATGATCGGGGACTATGGCTACACCTTC